The 20 T cell receptor beta chains given below trace back to one sample, sequenced in a study of blood T cells in healthy people across ages. Combining a sample-barcoded 5' primer with a J-beta primer mix, a second PCR ran for roughly 6 to 12 cycles. TCRdb reprocessed the 5' RACE reads with MiXCR, giving one entry per CDR3 protein. The sample has 750,000 to 950,000 distinct CDR3 sequences, about 55% seen once. The sample consisted of blood. All receptors come from a man older than 75 in good health.

The chain combines TRBV6-6 with TRBJ1-2; D is perhaps TRBD1 (5 bases). Germline V lookup: CDR1 MNHNY, CDR2 SVGAGI (reference sequence). The CDR3 loop spans 14 amino acids. V was trimmed by 5 bases and J by 3 bases, leaving 13 bases between them. DNA of the CDR3: TGTGCCAGCAGTCACCTGGGGCAGGACTATGGCTACACCTTC. As protein: CASSHLGQDYGYTF.

This clonotype showed up just a few times. The V and J genes are TRBV18 and TRBJ2-7; 7 bases are shared with TRBD1. Unmatched junction bases numbered 8, after V lost 3 bases and J lost 3 bases. Germline assignment: CDR1 KGHSH and CDR2 LQKENI. The CDR3 covers 15 residues. CDR3 in DNA: TGTGCCAGCTCACCTACCGGGACAGAGAACTACGAGCAGTACTTC. Protein: CASSPTGTENYEQYF. The full variable domain, with the rest looked up from reference TRBV18 and TRBJ2-7, is NAGVMQNPRHLVRRRGQEARLRCSPMKGHSHVYWYRQLPEEGLKFMVYLQKENIIDESGMPKERFSAEFPKEGPSILRIQQVVRGDSAAYFCASSPTGTENYEQYFGPGTRLTVT.

Points on this clonotype: A read error may account for a junction end that differs from germline. V and J are TRBV11-2 and TRBJ1-2; 10 nucleotides match TRBD1. The CDR3 length is 14 residues. Germline V lookup: CDR1 SGHAT, CDR2 FQNNGV. The chain's CDR3 is CASRQTGGGYDYTF. The CDR3 DNA follows: TGTGCCAGCAGGCAGACAGGGGGCGGATATGACTACACCTTC. Full variable domain (missing parts from reference TRBV11-2 and TRBJ1-2): EAGVAQSPRYKIIEKRQSVAFWCNPISGHATLYWYQQILGQGPKLLIQFQNNGVVDDSQLPKDRFSAERLKGVDSTLKIQPAKLEDSAVYLCASRQTGGGYDYTFGSGTRLTVV.

The chain couples TRBV24-1 to TRBJ2-7, with a tentative D call TRBD1 (6 bases). From germline, CDR1 is KGHDR and CDR2 SFDVKD. V lost 4 bases, J lost 3 bases, and 6 bases lay in between. The CDR3 spans 12 residues. The CDR3: CATSEDSYEQYF. CDR3 DNA sequence: TGTGCCACCAGTGAGGACAGCTACGAGCAGTACTTC.

This chain joins TRBV5-1 and TRBJ1-6, with D possibly TRBD1 on 5 matching bases. This CDR3 has 14 residues. Trimming shortened V by 1 base and J by 7 bases, and 9 bases separated the two germline ends. Germline-derived CDR1 and CDR2 are SGHRS and YFSETQ. The CDR3 loop reads CASSLSQGNSPLHF. Written as DNA, the CDR3 is TGCGCCAGCAGCTTGAGCCAGGGAAATTCACCCCTCCACTTT. Full variable domain (remainder filled in from reference TRBV5-1 and TRBJ1-6): KAGVTQTPRYLIKTRGQQVTLSCSPISGHRSVSWYQQTPGQGLQFLFEYFSETQRNKGNFPGRFSGRQFSNSRSEMNVSTLELGDSALYLCASSLSQGNSPLHFGNGTRLTVT.

The V call is TRBV28, the J call TRBJ1-2; D possibly corresponds to TRBD1 (5 bases). Deletions cut 4 bases from V and 5 bases from J, with 17 bases between. The germline V gene has CDR1 MDHEN and CDR2 SYDVKM. The CDR3 has 15 amino acids. In nucleotides, the CDR3 is TGTGCCAGCAGTTCCGAAGGACGCCGGGGGTATGGCTACACCTTC. Encoded protein: CASSSEGRRGYGYTF.

In its sample, this clonotype was seen many times. The V gene is TRBV29-1, the J gene TRBJ2-5; D might be TRBD2 (6 bases). The V end lost 4 bases, the J end lost 3 bases, and 15 bases lay between the germline ends. Germline V lookup: CDR1 SQVTM, CDR2 ANQGSEA. This CDR3 spans 14 amino acids. This chain's CDR3 is CSVAQLRGKETQYF. The CDR3 bases are TGCAGCGTTGCCCAACTTCGCGGGAAAGAGACCCAGTACTTC.

This clonotype occurred a few times. The chain has TRBV7-9 and TRBJ1-2; no clear D. Germline V CDR1 and CDR2: SEHNR, FQNEAQ (reference sequence). Deletions cut 4 bases from V and 4 bases from J, with 22 bases between. The CDR3 has 17 amino acids. The DNA for the CDR3 is TGTGCCAGCAGCTCAGCCCTAGGCCCAGGAGGCAGCTATGGCTACACCTTC. Its protein is CASSSALGPGGSYGYTF.

This clonotype was found a few times. This chain links TRBV21-1 with TRBJ2-7. TRBV21-1 is labeled a pseudogene. The CDR3 has 14 residues. The CDR3 protein is CASSKVDANGEQYF. The CDR3 bases are TGTGCCAGCAGCAAAGTCGACGCGAACGGGGAGCAGTACTTC.

A few counts support this clonotype. The chain couples TRBV20-1 to TRBJ2-7; TRBD1 aligns across 8 bases. In germline, CDR1 is DFQATT, CDR2 SNEGSKA (reference sequence). CDR3 length: 14 amino acids. The V gene end was trimmed by 1 base and the J gene end by 5 bases; junction bases not matched to a gene: 7. The CDR3 loop is CSARVGAGGNEQYF. DNA for the CDR3: TGCAGTGCTAGAGTCGGGGCAGGGGGCAACGAGCAGTACTTC.

The CDR3 DNA reads TGCAGTGCACCCCCCGGGGCGGGAGGTGGTACGCAGTATTTT. Residues: CSAPPGAGGGTQYF. This sequence joins TRBV20-1 and TRBJ2-3; 8 bases align to TRBD2. Germline CDR1 reads DFQATT; CDR2 reads SNEGSKA (reference sequence). Losses at the gene ends were 6 bases for V and 8 bases for J; bases not matched to a gene: 13. The CDR3 sequence is 14 residues long.

The chain couples TRBV29-1 to TRBJ2-1, with 9 bases aligning to TRBD2. CDR1 SQVTM and CDR2 ANQGSEA come from the germline V gene. The V segment lost 6 bases and the J segment 2 bases; nucleotides outside the gene matches: 5. The CDR3 consists of 14 residues. The CDR3 protein is CSVRVAGAYNEQFF. In DNA, the CDR3 is TGCAGCGTGAGGGTAGCGGGGGCCTACAATGAGCAGTTCTTC.

The genes are TRBV11-2 and TRBJ2-5; 12 nucleotides align to TRBD1. Germline CDR1 is SGHAT and CDR2 is FQNNGV. This CDR3 is built from 16 residues. The junction had 6 bases not matched to a gene; V was cut back by 3 bases and J by 4 bases. The DNA of the CDR3 is TGTGCCAGCAGCTTTCGGGACAGGGGGCGCGGAGAGACCCAGTACTTC. Its translation: CASSFRDRGRGETQYF.

The chain recombines TRBV27 with TRBJ2-7; the D call may be TRBD1 or TRBD2 (5 bases each). Germline V CDR1 and CDR2: MNHEY, SMNVEV (reference sequence). V lost 5 bases and J 5 bases, leaving 22 bases between the germline ends. The length of the CDR3 is 16 residues. Here the CDR3 reads CASSPNTIGKGNEQYF. CDR3 sequence (DNA): TGTGCCAGCAGTCCTAACACGATCGGGAAGGGGAACGAGCAGTACTTC.

This clonotype was recorded at least ten times. This chain joins TRBV12-3 or TRBV12-4 and TRBJ1-5; 10 positions match TRBD1. CDR3 size: 14 residues. Trimming removed 5 bases from V and 7 bases from J; junction bases left unmatched: 5. The CDR3 sequence is CASSRTGGGQPQHF. CDR3 DNA: TGTGCCAGCAGTCGGACAGGGGGGGGACAGCCCCAGCATTTT.

Only a few counts were recorded for this clonotype. V and J are TRBV5-1 and TRBJ2-7; 12 bases align to TRBD2. The CDR3 runs to 14 residues. The germline V gene has CDR1 SGHRS and CDR2 YFSETQ. The trim removed 5 bases at V and 5 bases at J, leaving 5 bases unmatched. The CDR3 DNA sequence: TGCGCCAGCAGGACTAGCGGGAGCGGCCACGAGCAGTACTTC. It is translated as CASRTSGSGHEQYF.

This clonotype was detected only a few times. The chain carries TRBV6-5 and TRBJ1-2; D gene uncertain. Germline V CDR1 and CDR2: MNHEY, SVGAGI. The germline V and J ends were trimmed by 0 bases and 4 bases, with 9 bases remaining between them. The CDR3 is 14 residues long. Written as DNA, the CDR3 is TGTGCCAGCAGTTACTCGAGACGGTTCTATGGCTACACCTTC. Translation gives CASSYSRRFYGYTF.

The chain joins TRBV27 to TRBJ2-5, with D perhaps given as TRBD1 or TRBD2 (5 bases each). The J call may be wrong; the DNA end is better matched by TRBJ2-7. The CDR3 length is 13 residues. In germline, CDR1 is MNHEY, CDR2 SMNVEV (reference sequence). The DNA of the CDR3 is TGTGCCAGCAGTGTACGGGACGGGACCGAGCAGTACTTC. This encodes CASSVRDGTEQYF.

This chain joins TRBV7-8 and TRBJ2-2; D might be TRBD1 (5 bases). Germline CDR1 SGHVS, CDR2 FQNEAQ. The CDR3 has 17 residues. Trimming pared 1 base from V and 0 bases from J, leaving 12 bases between. The CDR3 DNA reads as TGTGCCAGCAGCTTAGTCCCCCGGACATCGAACACCGGGGAGCTGTTTTTT. This codes for CASSLVPRTSNTGELFF.

This sequence joins TRBV20-1 and TRBJ2-1, with 14 bases aligning to TRBD2. Trimming removed 6 bases from V and 9 bases from J; junction bases left unmatched: 7. This CDR3 has 14 amino acids. Germline CDR1 and CDR2: DFQATT and SNEGSKA (reference sequence). As DNA, the CDR3 is TGCAGTGCAGCCGGACTAGCGGGAGGCGTTGAGCAGTTCTTC. Encoded protein: CSAAGLAGGVEQFF.